This TCR beta chain is from a study of blood T cell repertoires in COVID-19 (dated by TCRdb to about 2020). General notes on the study: Collaborator samples came from the United States, Italy and Spain and covered acute and convalescent phases of COVID-19. The prospective study material was composed of cDNA or gDNA derived from T cells, B-cell-depleted T cells, or PBMCs. Deeply sampled blood TCRbeta repertoires from subjects exposed to, actively infected with, or recovered from COVID-19 were included in the dataset. The repertoires were released in a freely available public database meant as a resource for research on the immune response to SARS-CoV-2. The samples were drawn from two sources: the first 160 participants of the ongoing ImmuneRACE study, and fewer than 1,500 subjects contributed by 6 global collaborators. A de-identified subject ID, COVID-19 status, age in years and sex were almost always included in the sample metadata. Where HLA class I and class II types were available, the types were taken from metadata supplied by the sample provider, not from assay-based typing.

On this clone itself: Its recognized antigen is unknown. No base quality values were provided; no much bigger clone lies one nucleotide off.

TCRbeta CDR3 regions were amplified from genomic DNA by means of the immunoSEQ Assay, a bias-controlled multiplex PCR. Under the source paper's analysis protocol: Nucleated cell counts per sample were estimated from amplification of reference gene primers within the assay. Sequence reads were collapsed and filtered to measure the absolute abundance of every unique TCRbeta CDR3 rearrangement. For each sample, productive Simpson clonality was calculated as the square root of Simpson's diversity index over productive rearrangements. The immuneACCESS repertoire file appears here via TCRdb, limited to in-frame rearrangements. These files lack a portion of the clones; in checked studies, under half of the deficit traces to unresolved V genes, and the cause of the others is not known. The D gene and trimming were derived from the DNA, and the V and J assignments and clone size from that table. The sample table lists about 190,000 clones, around 80% of them with a count of one. The ten largest clones take up around 7.8% of the sample.

V trim: 3 bases; J trim: 6 bases; unmatched bases: 4. Taken from cysteine to phenylalanine, the CDR3 has 14 residues. Only CDR3 DNA remains: 42 bases, in frame from the first base. Taken from the germline V gene (reference sequence), the CDR1 and CDR2 loops are LNHDA and SQIVND. Points the paper makes about the study in general: Clinical and demographic metadata were provided uncurated, with the amount varying by source and participant.

In Seattle, one collaborating source enrolled patients while the infection was active and tracked those patients longitudinally over the course of disease. Each collaborating institution followed its own protocols to collect whole blood in K2EDTA tubes. For TCRbeta analysis, collaborators shipped samples as frozen whole blood, isolated PBMCs, or DNA extracted from either of those sample types. The sequence is built from TRBV19 and TRBJ1-5; 8 central bases correspond to TRBD1. This clonotype was obtained from a woman aged 60-75 years with COVID-19, enrolled during active disease. The sequenced sample consisted of peripheral blood. The CDR3 region has the sequence CASSMPGGTQPQHF. The bases read TGTGCCAGTAGTATGCCAGGGGGCACTCAGCCCCAGCATTTT.